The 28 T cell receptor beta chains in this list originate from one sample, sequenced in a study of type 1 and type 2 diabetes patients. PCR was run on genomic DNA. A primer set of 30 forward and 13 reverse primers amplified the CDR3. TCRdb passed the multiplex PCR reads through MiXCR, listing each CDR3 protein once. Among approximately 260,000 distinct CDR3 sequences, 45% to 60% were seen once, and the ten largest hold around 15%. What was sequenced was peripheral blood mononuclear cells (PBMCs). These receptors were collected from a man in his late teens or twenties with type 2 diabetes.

CDR3 DNA: TGTGCCAGCAGCGGCTCGGCCGGTACCTGGGACCACGAGCAGTACTTC. Translating gives CASSGSAGTWDHEQYF. The chain links TRBV6-1 to TRBJ2-7; the D gene could be TRBD1 or TRBD2 (5 bases each). This CDR3 has 16 residues. Looked up from germline, CDR1 is MNHNS and CDR2 is SASEGT. V was clipped by 6 bases and J by 5 bases, with 23 bases between them.

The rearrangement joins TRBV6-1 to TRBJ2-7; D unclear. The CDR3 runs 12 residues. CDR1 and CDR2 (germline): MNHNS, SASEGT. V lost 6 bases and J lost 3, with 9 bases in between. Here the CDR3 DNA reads TGTGCCAGCAGGACTGACGGCTACGAGCAGTACTTC. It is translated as CASRTDGYEQYF.

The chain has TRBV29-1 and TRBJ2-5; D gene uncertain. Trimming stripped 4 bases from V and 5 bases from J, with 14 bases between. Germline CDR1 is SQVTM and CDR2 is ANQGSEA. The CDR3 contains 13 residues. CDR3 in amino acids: CSVVRGSGETQYF. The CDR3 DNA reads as TGCAGCGTTGTACGTGGATCTGGGGAGACCCAGTACTTC.

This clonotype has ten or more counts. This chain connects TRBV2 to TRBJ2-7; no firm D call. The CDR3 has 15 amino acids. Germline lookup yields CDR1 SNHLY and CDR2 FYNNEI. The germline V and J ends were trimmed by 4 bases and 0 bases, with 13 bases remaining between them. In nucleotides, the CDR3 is TGTGCCAGCAGTGTATCATCGGTCAACTCCTACGAGCAGTACTTC. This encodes CASSVSSVNSYEQYF.

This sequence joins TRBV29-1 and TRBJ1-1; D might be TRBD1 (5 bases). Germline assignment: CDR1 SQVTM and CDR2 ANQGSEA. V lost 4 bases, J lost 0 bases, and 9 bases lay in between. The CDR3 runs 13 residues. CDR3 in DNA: TGCAGCGTTGTGCGCAGGGTGAACACTGAAGCTTTCTTT. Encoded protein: CSVVRRVNTEAFF. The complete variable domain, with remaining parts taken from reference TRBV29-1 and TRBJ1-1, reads SAVISQKPSRDICQRGTSLTIQCQVDSQVTMMFWYRQQPGQSLTLIATANQGSEATYESGFVIDKFPISRPNLTFSTLTVSNMSPEDSSIYLCSVVRRVNTEAFFGQGTRLTVV.

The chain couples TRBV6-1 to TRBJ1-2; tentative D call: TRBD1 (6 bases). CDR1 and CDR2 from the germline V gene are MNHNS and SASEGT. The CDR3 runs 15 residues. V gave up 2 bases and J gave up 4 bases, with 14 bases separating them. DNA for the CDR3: TGTGCCAGCAGTGAATCGGGGGGCCCATTCTATGGCTACACCTTC. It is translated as CASSESGGPFYGYTF.

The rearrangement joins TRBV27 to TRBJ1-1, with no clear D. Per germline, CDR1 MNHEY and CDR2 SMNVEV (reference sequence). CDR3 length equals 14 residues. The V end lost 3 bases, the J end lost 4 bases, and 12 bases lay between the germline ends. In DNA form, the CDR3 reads TGTGCCAGCAGTTTGAGGGAATGGGGCACTGAAGCTTTCTTT. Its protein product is CASSLREWGTEAFF.

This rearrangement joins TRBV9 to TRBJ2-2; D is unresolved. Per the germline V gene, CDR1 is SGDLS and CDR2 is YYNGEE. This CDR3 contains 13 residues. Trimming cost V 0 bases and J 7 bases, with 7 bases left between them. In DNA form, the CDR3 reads TGTGCCAGCAGCGTAGGGCAGGACGGGGAGCTGTTTTTT. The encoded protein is CASSVGQDGELFF.

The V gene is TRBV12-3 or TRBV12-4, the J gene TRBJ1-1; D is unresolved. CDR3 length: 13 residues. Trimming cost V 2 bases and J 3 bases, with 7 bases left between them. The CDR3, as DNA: TGTGCCAGCAGTTTATTCGGATACACTGAAGCTTTCTTT. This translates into CASSLFGYTEAFF.

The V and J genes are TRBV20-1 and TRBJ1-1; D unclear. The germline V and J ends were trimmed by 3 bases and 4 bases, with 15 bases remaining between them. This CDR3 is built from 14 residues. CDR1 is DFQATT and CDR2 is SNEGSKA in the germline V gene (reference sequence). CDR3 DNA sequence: TGCAGTGCTAGCCGAAGGGAGGAGGGCACTGAAGCTTTCTTT. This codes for CSASRREEGTEAFF.

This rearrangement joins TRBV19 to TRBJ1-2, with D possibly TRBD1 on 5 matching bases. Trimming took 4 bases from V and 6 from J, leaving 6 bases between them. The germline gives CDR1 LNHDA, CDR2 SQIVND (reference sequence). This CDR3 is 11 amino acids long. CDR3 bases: TGTGCCAGTAGTACAGGGAATGGCTACACCTTC. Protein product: CASSTGNGYTF.

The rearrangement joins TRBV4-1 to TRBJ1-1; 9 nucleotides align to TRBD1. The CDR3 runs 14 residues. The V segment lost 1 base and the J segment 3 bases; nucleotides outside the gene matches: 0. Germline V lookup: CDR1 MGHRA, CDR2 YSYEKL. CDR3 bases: TGCGCCAGCAGCCAAGGACAGGGGGACACTGAAGCTTTCTTT. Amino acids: CASSQGQGDTEAFF.

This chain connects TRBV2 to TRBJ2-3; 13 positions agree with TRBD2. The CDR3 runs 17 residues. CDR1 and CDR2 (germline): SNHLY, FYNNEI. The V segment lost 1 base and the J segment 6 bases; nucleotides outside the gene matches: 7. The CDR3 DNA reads TGTGCCAGCAGTGAAGTTGGACTAGCGGGAGTGGGCGATACGCAGTATTTT. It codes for CASSEVGLAGVGDTQYF.

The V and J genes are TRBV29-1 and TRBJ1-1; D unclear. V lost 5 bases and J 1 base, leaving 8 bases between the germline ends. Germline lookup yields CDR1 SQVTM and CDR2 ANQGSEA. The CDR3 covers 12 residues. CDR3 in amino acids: CSVKDGNTEAFF. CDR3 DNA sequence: TGCAGCGTTAAGGATGGGAACACTGAAGCTTTCTTT.

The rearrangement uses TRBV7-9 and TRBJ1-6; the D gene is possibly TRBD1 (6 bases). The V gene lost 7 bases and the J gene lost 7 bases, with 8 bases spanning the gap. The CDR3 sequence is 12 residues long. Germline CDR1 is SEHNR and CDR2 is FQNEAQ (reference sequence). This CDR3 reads CASNRENSPLHF. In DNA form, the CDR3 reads TGTGCCAGCAACAGGGAAAATTCACCCCTCCACTTT.

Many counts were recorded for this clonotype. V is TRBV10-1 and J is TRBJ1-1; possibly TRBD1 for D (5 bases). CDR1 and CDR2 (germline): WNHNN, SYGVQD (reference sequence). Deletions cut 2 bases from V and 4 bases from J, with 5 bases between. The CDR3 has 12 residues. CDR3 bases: TGCGCCAGCAGTGAGACAGGCACTGAAGCTTTCTTT. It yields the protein CASSETGTEAFF.

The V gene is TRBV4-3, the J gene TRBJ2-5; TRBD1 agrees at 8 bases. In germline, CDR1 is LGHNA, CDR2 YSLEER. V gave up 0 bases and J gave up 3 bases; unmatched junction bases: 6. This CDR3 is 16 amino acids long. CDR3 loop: CASSQDPGGLEETQYF. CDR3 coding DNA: TGCGCCAGCAGCCAAGATCCAGGGGGCTTGGAAGAGACCCAGTACTTC.

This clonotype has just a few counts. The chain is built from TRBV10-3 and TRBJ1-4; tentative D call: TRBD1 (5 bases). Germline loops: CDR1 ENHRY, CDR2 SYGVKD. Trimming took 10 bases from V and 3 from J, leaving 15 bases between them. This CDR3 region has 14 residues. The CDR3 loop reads CATNGGVPNEKLFF. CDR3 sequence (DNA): TGTGCCACCAACGGGGGGGTACCTAATGAAAAACTGTTTTTT.

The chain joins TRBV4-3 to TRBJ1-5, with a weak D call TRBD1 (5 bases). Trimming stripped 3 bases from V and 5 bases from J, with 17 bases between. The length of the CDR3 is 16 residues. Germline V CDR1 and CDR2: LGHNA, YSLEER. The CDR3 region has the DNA TGCGCCAGCAGCCAGGCTTACGGGGGTTCCGATCAGCCCCAGCATTTT. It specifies CASSQAYGGSDQPQHF.

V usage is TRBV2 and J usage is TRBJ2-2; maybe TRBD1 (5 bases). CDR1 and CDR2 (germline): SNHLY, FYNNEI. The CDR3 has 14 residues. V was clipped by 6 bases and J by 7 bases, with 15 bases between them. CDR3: CASSVDGASGELFF. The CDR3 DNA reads TGTGCCAGCAGCGTAGATGGGGCGAGCGGGGAGCTGTTTTTT.

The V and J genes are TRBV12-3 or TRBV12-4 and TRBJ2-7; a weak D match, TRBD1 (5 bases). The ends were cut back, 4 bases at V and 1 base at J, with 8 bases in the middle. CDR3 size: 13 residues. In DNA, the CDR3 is TGTGCCAGCAGTTCTGACAGATCCTACGAGCAGTACTTC. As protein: CASSSDRSYEQYF.

The CDR3 coding sequence is TGTGCCAGCAGTTTCGACGGTATGTCACCCCTCCACTTT. This gives the protein CASSFDGMSPLHF. The chain is built from TRBV2 and TRBJ1-6; D remains ambiguous. Germline CDR1 and CDR2: SNHLY and FYNNEI. V was pared by 5 bases and J by 10 bases, with 12 bases between. The CDR3 totals 13 residues.

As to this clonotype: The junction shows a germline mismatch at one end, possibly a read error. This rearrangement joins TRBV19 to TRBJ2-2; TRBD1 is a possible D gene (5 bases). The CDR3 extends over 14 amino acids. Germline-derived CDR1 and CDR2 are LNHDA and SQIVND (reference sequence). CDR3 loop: CVSSGAAVTGELFF. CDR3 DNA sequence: TGTGTCAGTAGTGGGGCGGCGGTCACCGGGGAGCTGTTTTTT.

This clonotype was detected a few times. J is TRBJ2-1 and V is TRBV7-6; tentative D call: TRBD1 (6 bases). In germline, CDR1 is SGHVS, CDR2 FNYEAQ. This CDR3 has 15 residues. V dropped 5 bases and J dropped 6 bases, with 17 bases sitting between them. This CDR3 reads CASSANRARLNEQFF. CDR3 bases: TGTGCCAGCAGCGCGAACAGGGCTAGGCTCAATGAGCAGTTCTTC.

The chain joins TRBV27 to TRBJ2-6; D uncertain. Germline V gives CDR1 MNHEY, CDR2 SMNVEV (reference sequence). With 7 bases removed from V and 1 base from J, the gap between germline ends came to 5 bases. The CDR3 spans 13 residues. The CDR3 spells CASISSGANVLTF. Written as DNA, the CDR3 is TGTGCCAGCATTTCATCTGGGGCCAACGTCCTGACTTTC.

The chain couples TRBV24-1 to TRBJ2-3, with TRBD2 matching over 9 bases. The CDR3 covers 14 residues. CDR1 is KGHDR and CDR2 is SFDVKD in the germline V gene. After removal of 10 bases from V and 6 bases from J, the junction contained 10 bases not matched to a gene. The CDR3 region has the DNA TGTGCCACGAATAGCGGGGGTGAGTTGGATACGCAGTATTTT. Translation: CATNSGGELDTQYF.

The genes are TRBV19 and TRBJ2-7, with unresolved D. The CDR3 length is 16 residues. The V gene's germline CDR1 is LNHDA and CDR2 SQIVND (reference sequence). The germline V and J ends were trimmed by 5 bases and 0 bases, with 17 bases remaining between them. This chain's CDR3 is CASSFLAEDPSYEQYF. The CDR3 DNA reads TGTGCCAGTAGTTTTCTGGCGGAAGACCCCTCCTACGAGCAGTACTTC.

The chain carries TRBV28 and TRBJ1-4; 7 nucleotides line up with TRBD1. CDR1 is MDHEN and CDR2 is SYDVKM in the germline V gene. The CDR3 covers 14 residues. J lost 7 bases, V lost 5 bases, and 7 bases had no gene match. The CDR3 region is CASSRGGAGEKLFF. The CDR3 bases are TGTGCCAGCAGTCGAGGGGGCGCGGGTGAAAAACTGTTTTTT.